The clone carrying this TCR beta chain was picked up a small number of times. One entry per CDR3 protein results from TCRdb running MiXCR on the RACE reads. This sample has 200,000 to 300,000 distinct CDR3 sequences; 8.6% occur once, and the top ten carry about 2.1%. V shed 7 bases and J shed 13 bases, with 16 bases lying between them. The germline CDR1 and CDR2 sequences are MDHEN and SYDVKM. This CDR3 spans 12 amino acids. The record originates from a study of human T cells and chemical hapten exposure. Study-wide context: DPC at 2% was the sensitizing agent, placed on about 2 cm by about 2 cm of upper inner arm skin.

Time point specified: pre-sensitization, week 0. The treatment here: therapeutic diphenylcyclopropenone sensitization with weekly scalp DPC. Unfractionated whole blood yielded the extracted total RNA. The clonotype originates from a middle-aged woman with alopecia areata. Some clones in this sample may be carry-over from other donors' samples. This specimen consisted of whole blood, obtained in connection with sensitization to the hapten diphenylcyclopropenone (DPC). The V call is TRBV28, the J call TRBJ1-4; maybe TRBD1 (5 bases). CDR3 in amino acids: CASTSGGGRLFF. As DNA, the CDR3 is TGTGCCAGCACTAGCGGTGGGGGGAGACTGTTTTTT.